This T cell receptor beta chain was identified during a study of T cells in localized non-small cell lung cancer. Findings and limits, study-wide: Clonality peaked in uninvolved adjacent lung rather than tumor. With higher T cell density in blood came longer overall survival. Paired adjacent lung recovered a median around 62 of the top 100 tumor clones. Owing to sequencing of a solitary tumor region, heterogeneity cannot be discounted.

As for this clone: Its target is unknown.

Germline V gene data show CDR1 as SGHRS and CDR2 as YFSETQ. V lost 3 bases to trimming and J lost 3 bases; unmatched junction nucleotides: 9. The CDR3 spans 15 residues. TCRdb's copy holds only in-frame clones and misses some; the assay was immunoSEQ multiplex PCR. This table holds 25,000 or so clones, about 86% found once. The input for sequencing was peripheral blood, taken before any cancer treatment. This clonotype originated in an older female donor with stage I lung adenocarcinoma. V and J are TRBV5-1 and TRBJ2-7; TRBD1 matches at 7 bases. The CDR3 coding sequence is TGCGCCAGCAGCTCGAGGACAGGTGTAATCTACGAGCAGTACTTC. This gives the protein CASSSRTGVIYEQYF.